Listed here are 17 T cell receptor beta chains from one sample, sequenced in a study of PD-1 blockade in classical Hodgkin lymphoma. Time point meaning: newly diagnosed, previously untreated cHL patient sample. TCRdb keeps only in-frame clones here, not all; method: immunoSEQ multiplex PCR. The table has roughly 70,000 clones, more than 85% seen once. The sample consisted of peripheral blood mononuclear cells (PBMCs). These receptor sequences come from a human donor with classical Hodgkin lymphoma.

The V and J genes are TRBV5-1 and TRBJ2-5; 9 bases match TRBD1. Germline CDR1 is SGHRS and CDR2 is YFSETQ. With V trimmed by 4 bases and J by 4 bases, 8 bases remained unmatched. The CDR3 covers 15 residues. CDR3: CASSLSGQGGETQYF. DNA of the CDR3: TGCGCCAGCAGCCTATCGGGACAGGGAGGAGAGACCCAGTACTTC.

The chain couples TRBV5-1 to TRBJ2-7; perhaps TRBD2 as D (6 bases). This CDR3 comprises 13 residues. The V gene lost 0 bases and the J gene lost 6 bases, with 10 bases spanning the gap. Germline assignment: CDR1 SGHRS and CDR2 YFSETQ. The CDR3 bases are TGCGCCAGCAGCTTGGCCTTGCGGGGCGAGCAGTACTTC. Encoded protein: CASSLALRGEQYF.

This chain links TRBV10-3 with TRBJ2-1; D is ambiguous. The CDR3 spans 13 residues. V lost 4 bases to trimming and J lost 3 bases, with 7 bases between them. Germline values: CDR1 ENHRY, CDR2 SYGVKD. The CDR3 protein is CAISADFYNEQFF. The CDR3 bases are TGTGCCATCAGTGCTGACTTCTACAATGAGCAGTTCTTC.

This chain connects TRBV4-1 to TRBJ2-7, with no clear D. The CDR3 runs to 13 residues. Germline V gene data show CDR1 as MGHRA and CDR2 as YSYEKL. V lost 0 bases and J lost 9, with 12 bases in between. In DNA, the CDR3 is TGCGCCAGCAGCCAAGATCGTCTCCTGGGGCAGTACTTC. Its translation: CASSQDRLLGQYF.

The CDR3 reads CASSPLGANTEAFF. Written as DNA, the CDR3 is TGTGCCAGCTCACCACTGGGGGCGAACACTGAAGCTTTCTTT. The chain carries TRBV18 and TRBJ1-1, with D possibly being TRBD1 (6 bases). CDR1 KGHSH and CDR2 LQKENI come from the germline V gene. V lost 1 base, J lost 1 base, and 7 bases lay in between. The CDR3 extends over 14 amino acids.

CDR3 DNA sequence: TGTGCCAGCAGTGAAGCTGGAAACACCATATATTTT. Translating it yields CASSEAGNTIYF. The V gene is TRBV2, the J gene TRBJ1-3; D not certain. The V gene's germline CDR1 is SNHLY and CDR2 FYNNEI. This CDR3 comprises 12 residues. Trimming took off 0 bases at V and 3 bases at J, with 0 bases between the two ends.

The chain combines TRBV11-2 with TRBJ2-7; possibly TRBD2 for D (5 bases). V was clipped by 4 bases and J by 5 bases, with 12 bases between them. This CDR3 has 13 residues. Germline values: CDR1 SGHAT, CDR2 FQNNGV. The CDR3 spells CASSSTPGDEQYF. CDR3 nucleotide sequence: TGTGCCAGCAGCTCTACCCCCGGGGACGAGCAGTACTTC.

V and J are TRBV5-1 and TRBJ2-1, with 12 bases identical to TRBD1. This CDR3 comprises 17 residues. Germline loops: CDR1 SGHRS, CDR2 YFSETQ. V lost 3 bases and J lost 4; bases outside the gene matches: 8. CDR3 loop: CASSWTGTGGAYNEQFF. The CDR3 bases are TGCGCCAGCAGCTGGACCGGGACAGGGGGCGCTTACAATGAGCAGTTCTTC. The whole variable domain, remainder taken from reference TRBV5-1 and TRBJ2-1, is KAGVTQTPRYLIKTRGQQVTLSCSPISGHRSVSWYQQTPGQGLQFLFEYFSETQRNKGNFPGRFSGRQFSNSRSEMNVSTLELGDSALYLCASSWTGTGGAYNEQFFGPGTRLTVL.

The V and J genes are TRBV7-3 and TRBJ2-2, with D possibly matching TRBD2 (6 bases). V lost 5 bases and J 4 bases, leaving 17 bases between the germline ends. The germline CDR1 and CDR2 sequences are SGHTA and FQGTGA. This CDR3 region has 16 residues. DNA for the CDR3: TGTGCCAGCAGCCCTCGGGACCTGCGGGGCACCGGGGAGCTGTTTTTT. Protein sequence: CASSPRDLRGTGELFF.

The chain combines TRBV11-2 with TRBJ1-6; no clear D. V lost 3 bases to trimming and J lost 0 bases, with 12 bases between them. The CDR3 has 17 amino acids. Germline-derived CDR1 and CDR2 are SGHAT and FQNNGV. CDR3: CASSLRRVSSYNSPLHF. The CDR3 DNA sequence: TGTGCCAGCAGCTTGAGAAGGGTGAGCTCCTATAATTCACCCCTCCACTTT.

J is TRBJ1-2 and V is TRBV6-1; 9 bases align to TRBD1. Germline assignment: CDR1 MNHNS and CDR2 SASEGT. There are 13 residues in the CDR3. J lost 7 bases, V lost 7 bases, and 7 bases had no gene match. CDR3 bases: TGTGCCAGCACCCCTTGGACAGGGGCTGGCTACACCTTC. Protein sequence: CASTPWTGAGYTF.

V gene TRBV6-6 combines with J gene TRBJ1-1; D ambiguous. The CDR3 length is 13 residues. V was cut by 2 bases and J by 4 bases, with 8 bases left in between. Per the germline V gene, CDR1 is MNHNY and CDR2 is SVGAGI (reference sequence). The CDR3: CASSYRTLTEAFF. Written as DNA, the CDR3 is TGTGCCAGCAGTTACCGGACGCTCACTGAAGCTTTCTTT.

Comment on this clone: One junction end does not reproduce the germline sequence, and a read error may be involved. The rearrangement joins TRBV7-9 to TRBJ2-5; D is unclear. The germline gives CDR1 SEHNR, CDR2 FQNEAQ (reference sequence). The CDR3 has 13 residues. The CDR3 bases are TGTGCCAGCAGTTTAGAGGTCGGAGTTCCCCAGTACTTC. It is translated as CASSLEVGVPQYF.

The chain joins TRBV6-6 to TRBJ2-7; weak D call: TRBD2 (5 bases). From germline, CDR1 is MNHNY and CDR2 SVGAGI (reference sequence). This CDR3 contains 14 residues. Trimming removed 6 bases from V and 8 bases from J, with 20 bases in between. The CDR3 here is CASSPRGPGVQQYF. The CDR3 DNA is TGTGCCAGCAGCCCCCGCGGGCCCGGAGTCCAGCAGTACTTC.

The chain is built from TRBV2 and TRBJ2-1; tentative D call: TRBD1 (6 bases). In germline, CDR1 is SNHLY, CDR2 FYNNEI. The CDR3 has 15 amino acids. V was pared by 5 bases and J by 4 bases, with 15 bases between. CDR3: CASSPRQAPYNEQFF. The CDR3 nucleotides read TGTGCCAGCAGTCCCCGACAGGCCCCTTACAATGAGCAGTTCTTC.

The CDR3 coding sequence is TGTGCCAGCAGCTTACACGGGCCCCAAACGGGGGGCACCATATATTTT. It codes for CASSLHGPQTGGTIYF. This chain links TRBV7-8 with TRBJ1-3; possible D gene TRBD1, 5 bases. The CDR3 runs 16 residues. The germline gives CDR1 SGHVS, CDR2 FQNEAQ. The V end was cut by 2 bases, the J end by 9 bases, with 20 bases between.

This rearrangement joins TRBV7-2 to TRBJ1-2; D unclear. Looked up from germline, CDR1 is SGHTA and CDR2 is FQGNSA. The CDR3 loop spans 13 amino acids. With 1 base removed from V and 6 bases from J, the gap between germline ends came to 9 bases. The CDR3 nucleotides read TGTGCCAGCAGCTTAGGGGGAGTGAATGGCTACACCTTC. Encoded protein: CASSLGGVNGYTF.